This TCR beta chain was retrieved from a study of blood T cell repertoires in COVID-19. Study in general: Material from acute and convalescent COVID-19 was sourced from the United States, Italy and Spain. PBMCs, B-cell-depleted T cells, or T cells provided the cDNA or gDNA that made up the material.

The V segment lost 4 bases and the J segment 0 bases; nucleotides outside the gene matches: 5. This CDR3 contains 15 residues. Germline V gives CDR1 KGHSH, CDR2 LQKENI. In the original processing: Amplification of reference gene primers provided the estimated nucleated cell counts. The method was immunoSEQ multiplex PCR; TCRdb's version includes in-frame clones alone and lacks a portion of them. V, J and clone size were drawn from that table, and D and trimming were deduced from the DNA. The table has about 46,000 clones, approximately 85% seen once. The TCR sequence derives from a human donor in a cohort sampled during active COVID-19. The donor label of this sample is uncertain. The gene calls are TRBV18 and TRBJ2-7, with 8 bases fitting TRBD1. The sample consisted of peripheral blood. This chain's CDR3 is CASSRTGTTSYEQYF. In DNA, the CDR3 is TGTGCCAGCTCACGGACAGGGACCACCTCCTACGAGCAGTACTTC.